A selection of T cell receptor beta chains follows, all from one sample in a study of control samples from healthy donors and cancer patients. This table comes from immunoSEQ multiplex PCR, and its TCRdb copy is limited to in-frame clones, with some not included. The sample lists approximately 190,000 clones, about 89% occurring once. The source material was blood. Every receptor here comes from a man aged 25-40 years in good health. Each CDR3 is given with its conserved first and last residue. A D gene is named only where the DNA matches it firmly. The size field is filled for only some rows; it gives once, few, many or a size class.

J: TRBJ1-3; D: NA; size: once; V: TRBV2; DNA: TGTGCCAGCTTTACCCCTGGAAACACCATATATTTT; CDR3: CASFTPGNTIYF
J: TRBJ2-6; D: TRBD1; size: NA; V: TRBV5-4; DNA: TGTGCCAGCAGTACCGGGACAGGGCCATCTGGGGCCAACGTCCTGACTTTC; CDR3: CASSTGTGPSGANVLTF
J: TRBJ1-1; D: NA; size: NA; V: TRBV27; DNA: TGTGCCAGCAGCCTTACCCCTGCGGGCACTGAAGCTTTCTTT; CDR3: CASSLTPAGTEAFF
J: TRBJ1-2; D: TRBD1; size: once; V: TRBV19; DNA: TGTGCCAGTAGTATAGCGACGAGACAGGGGCCTACGCCCACCTTC; CDR3: CASSIATRQGPTPTF
J: TRBJ2-7; D: NA; size: once; V: TRBV15; DNA: TGTGCCACCAGCAGAGTCTCAGGGGACGGTGCCTACGAGCAGTACTTC; CDR3: CATSRVSGDGAYEQYF
J: TRBJ2-6; D: NA; size: NA; V: TRBV27; DNA: TGTGCCAGCAGTTTTGGGGCTTTTTCAGGGGACTCTGGGGCCAACGTCCTGACTTTC; CDR3: CASSFGAFSGDSGANVLTF
J: TRBJ2-1; D: NA; size: NA; V: TRBV19; DNA: TGTGCCAGTAGTATTAGAGGACAAAGTGGGGATGAGCAGTTCTTC; CDR3: CASSIRGQSGDEQFF
J: TRBJ2-3; D: TRBD2; size: NA; V: TRBV3-1/TRBV3-2; DNA: TGTGCCAGCAGCCAAGTCCATCAACTAGCGGCAAACACAGATACGCAGTATTTT; CDR3: CASSQVHQLAANTDTQYF
J: TRBJ1-5; D: NA; size: NA; V: TRBV15; DNA: TGTGCCACCAGCAGAGATCGCACCACAGGGAACAATCAGCCCCAGCATTTT; CDR3: CATSRDRTTGNNQPQHF
J: TRBJ2-3; D: TRBD2; size: NA; V: TRBV6-4; DNA: TGTGCCAGCAGTGAAGTCTCGAGCGGGGGGGCCGCTACGCAGTATTTT; CDR3: CASSEVSSGGAATQYF
J: TRBJ2-6; D: NA; size: NA; V: TRBV27; DNA: TGTGCCAGTGGGGGGAGCTCTGGGGCCAACGTCCTGACTTTC; CDR3: CASGGSSGANVLTF
J: TRBJ2-7; D: NA; size: NA; V: TRBV5-1; DNA: TGCGCCAGCAGCCGGGCGGGGGCCCCCTACGAGCAGTACTTC; CDR3: CASSRAGAPYEQYF
J: TRBJ1-3; D: NA; size: NA; V: TRBV6-5; DNA: TGTGCCAGCAGTTACTCGTGGAACGCGGGGAGAAACACCATATATTTT; CDR3: CASSYSWNAGRNTIYF
J: TRBJ2-5; D: TRBD1; size: NA; V: TRBV4-2; DNA: TGTGCCAGCAGCCAAGATCCTCAGGGGGCCCTCCAAGAGACCCAGTACTTC; CDR3: CASSQDPQGALQETQYF
J: TRBJ1-2; D: NA; size: NA; V: TRBV5-1; DNA: TGCGCCAGCAGCTTGGGCCGGTACGTCGAGGGCTACACCTTC; CDR3: CASSLGRYVEGYTF
J: TRBJ2-1; D: NA; size: NA; V: TRBV19; DNA: TGTGCCAGTAGTATCGGGAGTACGACTAACAATGAGCAGTTCTTC; CDR3: CASSIGSTTNNEQFF
J: TRBJ1-4; D: TRBD1; size: NA; V: TRBV2; DNA: TGTGCCAGCAACCTACAGGGGCGGGATAATGAAAAACTGTTTTTT; CDR3: CASNLQGRDNEKLFF
J: TRBJ1-2; D: TRBD1; size: NA; V: TRBV7-9; DNA: TGTGCCAGCAGCTCCGGGACAGGGGGAAACTATGGCTACACCTTC; CDR3: CASSSGTGGNYGYTF
J: TRBJ1-3; D: TRBD1; size: NA; V: TRBV11-2; DNA: TGTGCCAGCAGCACTACTCAGGGGGCTGGAAACACCATATATTTT; CDR3: CASSTTQGAGNTIYF
J: TRBJ2-7; D: NA; size: NA; V: TRBV12-3/TRBV12-4; DNA: TGTGCCAGCAGTTTAGCTGGGGCCGAGCAGTACTTC; CDR3: CASSLAGAEQYF
J: TRBJ2-2; D: NA; size: NA; V: TRBV6-5; DNA: TGTGCCAGCAGCTACGCGAACACCGGGGAGCTGTTTTTT; CDR3: CASSYANTGELFF
J: TRBJ1-5; D: NA; size: NA; V: TRBV6-5; DNA: TGTGCCAGCAACGACCCCAGCCTGGGGGGTCAGCCCCAGCATTTT; CDR3: CASNDPSLGGQPQHF
J: TRBJ2-1; D: TRBD1; size: NA; V: TRBV9; DNA: TGTGCCAGCGCCAAGGGACAGGGGGGGAGCAATGAGCAGTTCTTC; CDR3: CASAKGQGGSNEQFF
J: TRBJ1-3; D: NA; size: NA; V: TRBV5-1; DNA: TGCGCCAGCAGTCGGGCAGAACTATATAGCTCTGGAAACACCATATATTTT; CDR3: CASSRAELYSSGNTIYF
J: TRBJ1-1; D: NA; size: NA; V: TRBV5-5; DNA: TGTGCCAGCAGCTCGACGCATGCGAACACTGAAGCTTTCTTT; CDR3: CASSSTHANTEAFF
J: TRBJ2-6; D: NA; size: NA; V: TRBV5-1; DNA: TGCGCCAGCAGCTTGGTGGGGGCAACCGGGGCCAACGTCCTGACTTTC; CDR3: CASSLVGATGANVLTF
J: TRBJ2-7; D: NA; size: NA; V: TRBV12-3/TRBV12-4; DNA: TGTGCCAGCAGTTTCGGAGGCTACGAGCAGTACTTC; CDR3: CASSFGGYEQYF
J: TRBJ1-6; D: TRBD1; size: NA; V: TRBV9; DNA: TGTGCCAGCAGCGTAGCAACGACAGGGGGTAATTCACCCCTCCACTTT; CDR3: CASSVATTGGNSPLHF
J: TRBJ2-3; D: NA; size: NA; V: TRBV12-5; DNA: TGTGCTAGTGGTTTAACCCGGACAGATACGCAGTATTTT; CDR3: CASGLTRTDTQYF
J: TRBJ2-1; D: TRBD2; size: NA; V: TRBV3-1/TRBV3-2; DNA: TGTGCCAGCAGCCGCGCCATGGCTAGCGGGTCCTACAATGAGCAGTTCTTC; CDR3: CASSRAMASGSYNEQFF
J: TRBJ2-1; D: NA; size: NA; V: TRBV27; DNA: TGTGCCAGCAGTTTATCAGGGCCTTACAATGAGCAGTTCTTC; CDR3: CASSLSGPYNEQFF
J: TRBJ1-1; D: TRBD1; size: once; V: TRBV9; DNA: TGTGCCAGCAGCGCACAGGGGGCAGGGTCCGACACTGAAGCTTTCTTT; CDR3: CASSAQGAGSDTEAFF
J: TRBJ1-1; D: NA; size: NA; V: TRBV7-9; DNA: TGTGCCAGCAGCTTGGGCAGGGGAGAGGAGAGGACTGAAGCTTTCTTT; CDR3: CASSLGRGEERTEAFF
J: TRBJ2-5; D: NA; size: NA; V: TRBV24-1; DNA: TGTGCCAGATCCCTGAGTTTGAAGACCCAGTACTTC; CDR3: CARSLSLKTQYF
J: TRBJ1-5; D: NA; size: NA; V: TRBV9; DNA: TGTGCCAGCAGCGCTTCTCCTGTTGGGCCCCAGCATTTT; CDR3: CASSASPVGPQHF
J: TRBJ2-7; D: NA; size: NA; V: TRBV5-1; DNA: TGCGCCAGCAGCTTGGCTGTAGGGGGTTACGAGCAGTACTTC; CDR3: CASSLAVGGYEQYF
J: TRBJ1-2; D: NA; size: NA; V: TRBV9; DNA: TGTGCCAGCAGCGTTAACAGGGAGGACGATGGCTACACCTTC; CDR3: CASSVNREDDGYTF